The 7 T cell receptor beta chains reported below all come from one sample, sequenced in a study of CD8 T cells in Susac syndrome. The RNA input was roughly 0.5 to 1 ug, and it was reverse transcribed with random hexamers. TCRdb re-called the immunoSEQ multiplex PCR reads through MiXCR, storing one row per CDR3 protein. The table includes about 120,000 distinct CDR3 sequences, over 95% detected once. Specimen: CD4+ T cells from PBMCs. The receptor set was obtained from a human donor with Susac syndrome.

V gene TRBV28 combines with J gene TRBJ2-1; D gene unclear. This CDR3 contains 12 residues. CDR1 and CDR2 (germline): MDHEN, SYDVKM. Trimming removed 5 bases at V and 6 bases at J, with 8 bases between. CDR3 nucleotides: TGTGCCAGCAGTCGCCCGCCCAATGAGCAGTTCTTC. Translating it yields CASSRPPNEQFF.

The chain links TRBV12-3 or TRBV12-4 to TRBJ2-1; TRBD2 agrees at 9 bases. V was clipped by 7 bases and J by 10 bases; unmatched bases: 8. This CDR3 is built from 13 residues. The CDR3 sequence: CASTMMTSGEQFF. The CDR3 DNA reads as TGTGCCAGCACCATGATGACTAGCGGAGAGCAGTTCTTC.

The chain has TRBV29-1 and TRBJ1-1, with a possible D match to TRBD1 (5 bases). This CDR3 comprises 13 residues. In germline, CDR1 is SQVTM, CDR2 ANQGSEA. The V gene lost 4 bases and the J gene lost 4 bases, with 13 bases spanning the gap. The CDR3 coding sequence is TGCAGCGTTGGGACTCACGGGGGCACTGAAGCTTTCTTT. Protein: CSVGTHGGTEAFF.

This clonotype was counted only a few times. V gene TRBV3-1 combines with J gene TRBJ1-1; the D is unclear. Germline V gene sequence: CDR1 LGHDT, CDR2 YNNKEL (reference sequence). The CDR3 covers 14 residues. The V end lost 0 bases, the J end lost 0 bases, and 5 bases lay between the germline ends. This CDR3 reads CASSQEAMNTEAFF. The CDR3 region has the DNA TGTGCCAGCAGCCAAGAGGCCATGAACACTGAAGCTTTCTTT.

The rearrangement joins TRBV29-1 to TRBJ1-3, with D possibly being TRBD1 (6 bases). The germline V gene has CDR1 SQVTM and CDR2 ANQGSEA. The length of the CDR3 is 12 residues. The V gene lost 5 bases and the J gene lost 8 bases, with 13 bases spanning the gap. CDR3 amino acids: CSVFTGMDTIYF. CDR3 coding DNA: TGCAGCGTTTTTACAGGGATGGACACCATATATTTT.

The chain uses TRBV5-6 and TRBJ2-2, with unresolved D. Trimming pared 0 bases from V and 1 base from J, leaving 4 bases between. The CDR3 loop spans 14 amino acids. Germline V lookup: CDR1 SGHDT, CDR2 YYEEEE. This chain's CDR3 is CASSLGQNTGELFF. The CDR3 nucleotides read TGTGCCAGCAGCTTGGGACAGAACACCGGGGAGCTGTTTTTT. The full variable domain, with the rest looked up from reference TRBV5-6 and TRBJ2-2, is DAGVTQSPTHLIKTRGQQVTLRCSPKSGHDTVSWYQQALGQGPQFIFQYYEEEERQRGNFPDRFSGHQFPNYSSELNVNALLLGDSALYLCASSLGQNTGELFFGEGSRLTVL.

The chain uses TRBV7-9 and TRBJ2-1; D not resolved. Trimming stripped 2 bases from V and 4 bases from J, with 9 bases between. Germline V gene lookup returns CDR1 SEHNR and CDR2 FQNEAQ (reference sequence). This CDR3 contains 14 residues. CDR3 region: CASSLRDHYNEQFF. CDR3 bases: TGTGCCAGCAGCTTACGCGACCATTACAATGAGCAGTTCTTC.